The source of this TCR beta chain is a study of shared clonotypes between healthy human individuals. Study overall: Contributing individuals were a couple of females and a few males aged 18 to 49.

Germline V gene lookup returns CDR1 MNHEY and CDR2 SVGAGI. CDR3 length: 12 residues. V dropped 6 bases and J dropped 4 bases, with 6 bases sitting between them. Regarding the study as a whole: Owing to a small donor count, the genetic and exposure-history diversity represented was limited. With a handful of donors compared, around 4.7% of naive CD4 clonotypes were shared.

In regard to this clone: Its antigen remains unknown.

Methods used by the authors: Filtering was not the same, since immunoSEQ gave junction-only sequences without quality scores. TCRdb's copy holds only in-frame clones and misses some; the assay was immunoSEQ multiplex PCR. Clone size and V and J calls were adopted from that table, with D and trimming inferred from the DNA. Here the sample spans some 2,500,000 clones, under 95% being singletons. Material for sequencing was naive CD4+ T cells from PBMCs. Sample subset: CD45RA+ positively selected. The chain employs TRBV6-5 and TRBJ2-2; the D is unclear. This TCR came from a man in his late teens or twenties in good health. Some clones in this sample may be carry-over from other donors' samples. CDR3 amino acids: CASRVTTGELFF. The CDR3 region has the DNA TGTGCCAGCAGGGTCACCACCGGGGAGCTGTTTTTT.